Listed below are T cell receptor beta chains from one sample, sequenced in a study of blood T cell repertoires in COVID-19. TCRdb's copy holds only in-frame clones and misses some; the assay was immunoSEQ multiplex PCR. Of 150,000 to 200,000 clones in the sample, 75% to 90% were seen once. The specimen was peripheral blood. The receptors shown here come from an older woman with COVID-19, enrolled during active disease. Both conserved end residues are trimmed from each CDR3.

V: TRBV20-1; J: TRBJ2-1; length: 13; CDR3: SASVPGGMYNEQF
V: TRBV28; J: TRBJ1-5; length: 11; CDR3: ATRDRPNQPQH
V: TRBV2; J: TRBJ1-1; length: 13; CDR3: ASSREGAQVTEAF
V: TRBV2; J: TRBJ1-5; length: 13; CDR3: ASSLDRNNNQPQH
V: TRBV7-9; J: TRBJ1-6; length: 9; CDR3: ASREGSPLH
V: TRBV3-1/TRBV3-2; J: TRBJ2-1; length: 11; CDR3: ASSRRSVNEQF
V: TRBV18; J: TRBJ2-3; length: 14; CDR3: ASTPLGTGAPDTQY
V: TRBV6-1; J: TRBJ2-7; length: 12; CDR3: ASSDLGGAYEQY
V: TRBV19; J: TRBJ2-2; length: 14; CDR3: ASRILAGGDTGELF
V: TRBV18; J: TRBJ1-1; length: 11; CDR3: ASSPGQEREAF